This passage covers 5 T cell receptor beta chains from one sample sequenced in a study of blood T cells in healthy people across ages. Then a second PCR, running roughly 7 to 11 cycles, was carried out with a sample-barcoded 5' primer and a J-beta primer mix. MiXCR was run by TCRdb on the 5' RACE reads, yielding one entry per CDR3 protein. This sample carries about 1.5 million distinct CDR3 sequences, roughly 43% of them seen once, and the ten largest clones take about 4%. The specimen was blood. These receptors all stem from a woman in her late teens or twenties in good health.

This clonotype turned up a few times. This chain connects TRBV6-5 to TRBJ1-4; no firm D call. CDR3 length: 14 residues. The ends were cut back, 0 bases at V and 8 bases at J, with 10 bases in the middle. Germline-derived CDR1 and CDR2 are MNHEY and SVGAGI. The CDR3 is CASSYSWAGEKLFF. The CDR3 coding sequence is TGTGCCAGCAGTTACTCTTGGGCCGGGGAAAAACTGTTTTTT.

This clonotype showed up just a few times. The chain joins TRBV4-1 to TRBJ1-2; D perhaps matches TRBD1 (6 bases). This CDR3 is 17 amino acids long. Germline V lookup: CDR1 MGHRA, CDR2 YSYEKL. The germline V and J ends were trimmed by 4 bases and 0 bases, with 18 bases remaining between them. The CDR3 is CASSRKGVLKANYGYTF. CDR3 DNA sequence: TGCGCCAGCAGCCGAAAGGGGGTTCTTAAGGCTAACTATGGCTACACCTTC.

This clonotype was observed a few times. CDR3 sequence (DNA): TGCAGTGCTAGTCCCCAGGGAGCGTGGACAGATACGCAGTATTTT. It specifies CSASPQGAWTDTQYF. V usage is TRBV20-1 and J usage is TRBJ2-3; D possibly uses TRBD1 or TRBD2 (5 bases each). CDR3 size: 15 residues. Trimming took off 3 bases at V and 3 bases at J, with 16 bases between the two ends. Germline CDR1 is DFQATT and CDR2 is SNEGSKA (reference sequence).

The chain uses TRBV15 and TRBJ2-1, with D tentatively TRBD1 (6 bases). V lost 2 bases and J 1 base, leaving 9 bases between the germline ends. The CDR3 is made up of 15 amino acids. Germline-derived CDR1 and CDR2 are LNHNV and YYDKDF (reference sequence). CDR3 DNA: TGTGCCACCAGCAGACCGGACAGTTCCTACAATGAGCAGTTCTTC. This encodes CATSRPDSSYNEQFF.

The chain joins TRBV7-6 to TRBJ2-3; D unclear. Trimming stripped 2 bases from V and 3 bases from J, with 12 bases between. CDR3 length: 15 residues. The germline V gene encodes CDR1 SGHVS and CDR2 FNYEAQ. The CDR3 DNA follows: TGTGCCAGCAGCTTAACTGGGATGAAGACAGATACGCAGTATTTT. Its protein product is CASSLTGMKTDTQYF.